The TCR beta chain described here comes from a study of cytomegalovirus exposure and HLA in healthy donors (TCRdb year 2017). Study-level background: An earlier analysis of approximately 600 of the donors reported 276 Gb of sequence data and 117 million unique TCR beta sequences from 150 million to 200 million T cells. An early release that covered about 600 HLA-typed donors contained about 290 gigabases of sequencing data and about 93 million unique TCR sequences. The genetic ancestry cluster associated with self-reported Caucasian donors included 81% of the approximately 410 genotyped donors. The study aimed to test whether cataloging public T cell receptors could reveal signatures of past pathogen exposure. The study used immunosequencing to profile the T cell repertoires of around 600 subjects and linked those repertoires to cytomegalovirus serostatus. Along with the roughly 670-subject first cohort, a separate validation cohort of over a hundred different subjects was used. To predict cytomegalovirus infection status, the study combined high-throughput TCR immunosequencing, statistical association of individual TCRs with disease status, and machine learning. A later analysis re-analyzed previously published TCR beta repertoires from 660 or so donors and added high-resolution HLA genotyping to study TCR occurrence patterns. In the later analysis, no new phenotypic data were used to find candidate immune exposures; instead, reliance was placed on TCR beta sequences and their occurrence across donors. An earlier analysis of around 540 of the donors applied high-throughput TCR beta sequencing to assess whether each TCR beta V gene segment acted as functional or pseudogenic. Donor age, sex, ethnicity and CMV serostatus were collected together with the repertoire data. A later genetic analysis took genome-wide SNP genotypes for about 55% of the 666 donors and used that subset as a discovery cohort. All discovery cohort repertoires had been generated on a single sequencing platform. Class I and class II HLA loci were covered by the typing at four-digit resolution. The number of typed donors differed by locus: about 629-640 for A, B, C, DRB1 and DQB1; about 520 for DQA1; approximately 600 for DPA1; and roughly 470 for DPB1. Roughly five DR-DQ haplotypes were handled as single units for association and clustering, since linkage in the cohort was strong. On average, approximately 250,000 unique TCR beta nucleotide sequences were sequenced per donor among about 400 genotyped donors of the cohort, with about 17% of those sequences being non-productive.

Spanning cysteine to phenylalanine, the CDR3 consists of 13 amino acids. The kept DNA is CDR3 alone, 39 bases in frame from the first base. According to the germline V gene (reference sequence), CDR1 reads GTSNPN and CDR2 reads SVGIG. V is trimmed back by 5 bases and J by 4 bases, and the junction contains 4 bases that no gene match accounts for. In total, roughly 710 healthy bone marrow donors made up the cohort. All cohort members were sampled while nominally healthy, although unrecorded immune exposures were likely present. The donor was CMV seropositive and belonged to the group of more than 250 seropositive cohort members. A peripheral blood sample was provided by each donor, and peripheral blood mononuclear cells were used for TCR beta sequencing. Genomic DNA was extracted from the blood cell samples with the Qiagen DNeasy Blood Extraction Kit. Comments on this clone: Its antigen is unknown. No base quality values were provided; no much bigger clone lies one nucleotide off.

The method behind the library was the immunoSEQ multiplex PCR assay. The multiplex PCR relied on a mix of 60 forward primers for TCR Vbeta segments and 13 reverse primers for TCR Jbeta segments. The CDR3 region of rearranged TCR beta genes was amplified from genomic DNA by a multiplex PCR assay. The Illumina HiSeq System was used to sequence the amplified TCR beta libraries as 87-base-pair reads. Under the source paper's analysis protocol: A later analysis counted some 74 million unique TCR beta chains across the 666 repertoires, and 9.5 million to 11 million of these chains were shared by at least two donors. To remove PCR and sequencing errors, raw reads were error-corrected and collapsed into unique sequences using a nearest-neighbor algorithm that merged closely related sequences. To assign V, D and J gene segments, CDR3 sequences were aligned to IMGT reference sequences. For a sequence to be retained, at least a six-nucleotide match to both a V gene segment and a J gene segment was required. Rearrangements were called productive when the CDR3 lacked stop codons and stayed in frame with V and J; all others were non-productive. Following IMGT convention, CDR3 was defined as the stretch from the second conserved V-encoded cysteine to the conserved J-encoded phenylalanine. In an earlier analysis of just under 600 of the donors, sequences lacking an unambiguous match to a single V gene segment were excluded. In an earlier analysis of some 590 of the donors, a V segment was called functional when productive rearrangements were above 56.7%, and segregating when the standard deviation between donors exceeded 5%. To diagnose cytomegalovirus status from the catalog of TCR beta chain sequences, a statistical classification framework was built. In a later analysis, TCR nucleotide sequences were compared against IMGT/GENE-DB human TR gene sequences so that V and J genes could be assigned. In a later analysis, CDR3 sequences and most-parsimonious VDJ recombination scenarios were assigned using the TCRdist pipeline. In a later analysis, each TCR beta chain was defined by its CDR3 amino acid sequence together with its V-gene family, and reads without a unique V-gene family were excluded. A later analysis removed several hundred highly shared, low-generation-probability nucleotide sequences to deal with suspected cross-contamination and a sequencing artifact. For each public chain, a later analysis derived a clonal expansion index from normalized ranks of inferred template counts within each repertoire. Generation probabilities in a later analysis came from a VDJ recombination model fitted to out-of-frame rearrangements, and those results were checked against IGoR. A later analysis scored TCR-TCR, TCR-HLA and TCR-CMV co-occurrence with hypergeometric tests, applying a repertoire-size bias correction to TCR pairs. To estimate false discovery rates, a later analysis permuted the HLA or CMV assignments 20 times. In a later analysis, co-occurring TCRs were grouped using DBSCAN, and TCRdist sequence similarity was added for clustering within HLA-allele-positive subsets. Co-occurrence clustering excluded repertoires with fewer than 30,000 or more than 120,000 public chains, plus five with anomalous nucleotide sharing. In TCRdb, the immuneACCESS table is reduced to in-frame sequences with V and J assigned. These tables do not hold every clone; where another copy was compared, an unresolved V gene accounts for under half, and the others remain unexplained. V, J and clone size are taken as reported in that table, and D and trimming were inferred from the DNA itself. For this sample there are about 120,000 clones; 65% to 75% appear just once. The ten largest clones capture around 4% of the sample.

What the research found in general, with its limitations: Roughly 15 rarely observed V segments, including chromosome 9 orphons, were excluded from the earlier analysis of several hundred of the donors because counts were too low. Strong co-occurrence of HLA alleles, especially DR and DQ, made assigning TCR associations to individual alleles difficult. Most CMV-associated TCR beta chains appeared to be HLA-restricted in a later analysis, and the HLA associations seemed to be driven largely by CMV exposure. The cohort was sequenced for TCR beta chains only, and without alpha or paired-chain data the features that could be detected were limited. The classifier was reported to diagnose cytomegalovirus status with high specificity and sensitivity in both the original cohort and the validation cohort. In a later analysis, the rate of TCR association differed among HLA loci, with DRB1 alleles having the most associated TCRs and HLA-C alleles having the fewest. Correlated functional status among segregating V segments might be attributable to linkage disequilibrium, but an unknown experimental factor could not be ruled out. A later analysis found that HLA-associated TCR beta chains were more clonally expanded and had lower generation probabilities than equally common non-associated chains. Sequencing depth was assumed to be roughly uniform across donors in the presence/absence analyses, though that assumption may not hold. In a later genetic analysis, a missense DCLRE1C variant was associated with V-gene and J-gene trimming of TCR beta chains, and the association was replicated in an independent cohort. In a later analysis, several top co-occurrence clusters were reported to appear linked to parvovirus B19, influenza, CMV and Epstein-Barr virus. A later genetic analysis reported fewer N-insertions in productive TCRs among donors in an Asian-associated ancestry cluster than the 666-donor mean. A cluster of highly shared sequence variants was judged likely to represent a technical artifact of the sequencing pipeline. In an earlier analysis of over 550 of the donors, most TCR beta V segments were observed in productive rearrangements about 90% or about 30% of the time, broadly matching IMGT annotations. A few of the identified cytomegalovirus-associated TCR beta chains were confirmed in vitro to be specific for cytomegalovirus antigens. A further reported finding was that TCR beta sequences accurately predicted the HLA-A and HLA-B alleles for most subjects in the first cohort. Most TCR sequences were observed very rarely across donors, whereas some public TCRs were present in many individuals. Immune exposure information for the cohort was limited to CMV serostatus. Some IMGT-functional V segments, including TRBV6-2 and TRBV6-3, could not be told apart with the 87-base-pair reads, so those segments were excluded. At a false discovery rate of 0.05, a later analysis linked 16,000 or so TCR beta sequences to specific HLA alleles. Because some donors lacked HLA typing at each locus, the association tests relied only on the typed subset. According to the authors, the approach could potentially be generalized to other disease states and immunological phenotypes. A total of 150 or so TCR beta chains were listed by the study as associated with cytomegalovirus.

The source of this sequence is a man aged 35 to 55 in good health and CMV-seropositive. The chain is made from TRBV30 and TRBJ1-1, with 10 junctional bases fitting TRBD1. Sample: PBMCs. The DNA is as follows: TGTGCCTGGGAAGGGACAGGGGCCACTGAAGCTTTCTTT. This is translated as CAWEGTGATEAFF.